The source of this T cell receptor beta chain is a study of neurological immune-mediated disorders. By 5'RACE with 10-nucleotide random UMIs, the cDNA was made. One entry per CDR3 protein results from TCRdb running MiXCR on the 5' RACE reads. The data show tens of thousands of distinct CDR3 sequences, approximately 5.2% seen once. This clonotype was seen at least ten times. CDR3 size: 16 residues. V was trimmed by 0 bases and J by 1 base, leaving 13 bases between them. In germline, CDR1 is SGHRS, CDR2 YFSETQ. The clonotype was recovered from a man younger than 35 with multiple sclerosis. V is TRBV5-1 and J is TRBJ1-1; a possible D gene is TRBD1 (6 bases). The specimen was PBMCs. CDR3 amino acids: CASSLDRVGGNTEAFF. In DNA form, the CDR3 reads TGCGCCAGCAGCTTGGACAGGGTGGGGGGGAACACTGAAGCTTTCTTT.